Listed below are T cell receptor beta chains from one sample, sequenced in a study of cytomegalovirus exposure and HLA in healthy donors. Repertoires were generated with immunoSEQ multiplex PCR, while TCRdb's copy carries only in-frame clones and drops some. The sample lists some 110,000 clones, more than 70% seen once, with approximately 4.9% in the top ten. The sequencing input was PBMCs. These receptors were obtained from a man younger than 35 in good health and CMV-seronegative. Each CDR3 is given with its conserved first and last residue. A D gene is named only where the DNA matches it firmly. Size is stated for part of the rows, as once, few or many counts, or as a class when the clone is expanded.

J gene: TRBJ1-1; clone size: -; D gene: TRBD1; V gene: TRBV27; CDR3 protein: CASSSRTGTGTEAFF; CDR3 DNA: TGTGCCAGCAGTTCGAGGACAGGAACGGGCACTGAAGCTTTCTTT
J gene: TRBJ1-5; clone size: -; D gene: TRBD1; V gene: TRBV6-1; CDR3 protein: CASSGETGVGGGQPQHF; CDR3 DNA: TGTGCCAGCAGTGGCGAGACAGGGGTAGGAGGGGGTCAGCCCCAGCATTTT
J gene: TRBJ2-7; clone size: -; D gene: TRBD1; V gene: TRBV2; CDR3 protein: CASKTGYTLYEQYF; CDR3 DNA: TGTGCCAGCAAGACAGGGTACACCCTCTACGAGCAGTACTTC
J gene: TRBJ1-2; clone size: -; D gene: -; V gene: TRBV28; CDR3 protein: CASRGTPGYTF; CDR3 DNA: TGTGCCAGCAGAGGGACTCCTGGCTACACCTTC
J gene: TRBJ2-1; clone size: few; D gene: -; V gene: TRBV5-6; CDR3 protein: CASSFQHRRGVYNEQFF; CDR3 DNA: TGTGCCAGCAGCTTCCAGCATCGGCGCGGGGTCTACAATGAGCAGTTCTTC
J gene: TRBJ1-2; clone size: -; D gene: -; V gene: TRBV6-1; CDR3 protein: CASSEKYSGGYTF; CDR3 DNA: TGTGCCAGCAGTGAAAAGTACTCGGGTGGCTACACCTTC
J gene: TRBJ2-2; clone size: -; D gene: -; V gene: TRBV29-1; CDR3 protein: CSVRIAVLTGELFF; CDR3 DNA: TGCAGCGTTCGCATAGCGGTTCTAACCGGGGAGCTGTTTTTT
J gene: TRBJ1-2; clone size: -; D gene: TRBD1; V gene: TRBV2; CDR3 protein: CAHLAGTGRGYTF; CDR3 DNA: TGTGCCCACCTGGCCGGGACAGGGCGGGGCTACACCTTC
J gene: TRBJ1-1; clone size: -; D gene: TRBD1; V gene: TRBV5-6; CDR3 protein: CASSQSGTGNTEAFF; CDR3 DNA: TGTGCCAGCAGCCAAAGCGGGACAGGCAACACTGAAGCTTTCTTT
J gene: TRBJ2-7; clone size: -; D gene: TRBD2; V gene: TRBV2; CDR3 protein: CASTAPSRAGGEQYF; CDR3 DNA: TGTGCCAGCACCGCTCCCAGTCGGGCGGGAGGCGAGCAGTACTTC
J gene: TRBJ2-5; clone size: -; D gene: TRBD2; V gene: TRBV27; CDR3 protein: CASSPGTSGTETQYF; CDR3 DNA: TGTGCCAGCAGTCCCGGGACTAGCGGGACAGAGACCCAGTACTTC
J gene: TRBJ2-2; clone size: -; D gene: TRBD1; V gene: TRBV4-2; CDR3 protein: CASSQTGQGPTGELFF; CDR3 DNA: TGTGCCAGCAGCCAGACAGGACAGGGACCCACCGGGGAGCTGTTTTTT
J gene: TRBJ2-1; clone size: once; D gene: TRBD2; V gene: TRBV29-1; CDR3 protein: CSAMTSGGPYEQFF; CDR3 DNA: TGCAGCGCTATGACTAGCGGGGGGCCGTATGAGCAGTTCTTC
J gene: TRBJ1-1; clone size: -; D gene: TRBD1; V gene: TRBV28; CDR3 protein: CASSLTGTGTEAFF; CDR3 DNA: TGTGCCAGCAGTTTGACAGGGACGGGCACTGAAGCTTTCTTT
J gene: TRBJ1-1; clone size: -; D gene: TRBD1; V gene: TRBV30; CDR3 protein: CAWSVLGTGGSEAFF; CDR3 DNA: TGTGCCTGGAGTGTACTGGGGACAGGGGGTTCTGAAGCTTTCTTT
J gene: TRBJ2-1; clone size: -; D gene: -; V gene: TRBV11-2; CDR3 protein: CASSFEKSSYNEQFF; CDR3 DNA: TGTGCCAGCAGCTTCGAAAAGAGCTCCTACAATGAGCAGTTCTTC
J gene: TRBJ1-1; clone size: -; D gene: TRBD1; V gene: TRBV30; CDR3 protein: CAWSPGGFGATEAFF; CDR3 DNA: TGTGCCTGGAGTCCAGGGGGGTTTGGCGCCACTGAAGCTTTCTTT
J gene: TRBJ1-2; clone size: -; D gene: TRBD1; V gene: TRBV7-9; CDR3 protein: CASSDRRDRGMHGYTF; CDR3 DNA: TGTGCCAGCAGCGACCGCCGGGACAGGGGAATGCATGGCTACACCTTC
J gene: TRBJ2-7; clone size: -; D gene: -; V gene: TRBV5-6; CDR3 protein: CASSKKPYEQYF; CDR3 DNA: TGTGCCAGCAGCAAAAAGCCCTACGAGCAGTACTTC
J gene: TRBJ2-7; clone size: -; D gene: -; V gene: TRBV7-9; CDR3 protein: CASSLADRLITYEQYF; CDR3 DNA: TGTGCCAGCAGCTTAGCGGACAGATTAATTACCTACGAGCAGTACTTC